The rows below give T cell receptor beta chains drawn from one sample of a study of T cells after yellow fever vaccination. Using its own MiXCR run on the 5' RACE reads, TCRdb lists one record per CDR3 protein. The table has roughly 330,000 distinct CDR3 sequences, around 6.8% seen once. The material was PBMCs, obtained roughly 47 days after the first yellow fever vaccination. The receptor source for this set is a man aged 18 to 30 who received the YFV17D yellow fever vaccine. CDR3s include the opening cysteine and the closing phenylalanine or tryptophan. The order of the fields is CDR3 DNA, CDR3 protein, D gene, J gene, V gene, clone size. The D gene is left open where the match is weak. Size is omitted from some rows. Given values are once, few, many or a class for expanded clones.

TGCGCCAGCAGCTTGGCGCTAGCGGAGAATACGCAGTATTTT CASSLALAENTQYF TRBD2 TRBJ2-3 TRBV5-1 NA
TGTGCCAGCAGTTTTTTGGGCTCTGGAACAGATACGCAGTATTTT CASSFLGSGTDTQYF NA TRBJ2-3 TRBV28 NA
TGTGCCAGCACCATAAACTGGACAGGCCGGACCGGGGAGCTGTTTTTT CASTINWTGRTGELFF TRBD1 TRBJ2-2 TRBV6-2/TRBV6-3 few
TGTGCCAGCAGCTTCGCGGGAGTAAACATTCAGTACTTC CASSFAGVNIQYF TRBD2 TRBJ2-4 TRBV7-2 many
TGCGCCAGCAGCCAAGAACAGACAGGGCTAGACGAGCAGTACTTC CASSQEQTGLDEQYF TRBD1 TRBJ2-7 TRBV4-1 few
TGCGCCAGCAGCCCCCTAGCGGGGGTGAACACCGGGGAGCTGTTTTTT CASSPLAGVNTGELFF TRBD2 TRBJ2-2 TRBV5-1 few
TGTGCCAGCAGTTACCGTAATCAGCCCCAGCATTTT CASSYRNQPQHF NA TRBJ1-5 TRBV6-2/TRBV6-3 many
TGCAGCGGGGGGGGAGGGGAAGAGACCCAGTACTTC CSGGGGEETQYF TRBD2 TRBJ2-5 TRBV29-1 NA
TGTGCCAGCAGTTGGCAGGGGCTCGTTAGAGGCACTGAAGCTTTCTTT CASSWQGLVRGTEAFF NA TRBJ1-1 TRBV6-5 few
TGTGCCAGCAGTGACGGTCCGGGTTTGGCCTATGGCTACACCTTC CASSDGPGLAYGYTF NA TRBJ1-2 TRBV6-4 NA
TGTGCCACCAGTGATTTCGCTAGCGGGGGCCAAGAGACCCAGTACTTC CATSDFASGGQETQYF TRBD2 TRBJ2-5 TRBV24-1 few
TGCAGTGCTAGGGAAGGGACAGACTATAATTCACCCCTCCACTTT CSAREGTDYNSPLHF TRBD1 TRBJ1-6 TRBV20-1 NA
TGCGCCAGCAGCTTGGAGCCAACCAATCAGCCCCAGCATTTT CASSLEPTNQPQHF NA TRBJ1-5 TRBV5-1 NA
TGTGCCAGCAGCCCGGGGGCAGTTATCTATGGCTACACCTTC CASSPGAVIYGYTF NA TRBJ1-2 TRBV7-2 NA
TGCGCCAGCAGCTTAGCCGGGACAGGGAAATATGGCTACACCTTC CASSLAGTGKYGYTF TRBD1 TRBJ1-2 TRBV5-1 few
TGTGCCAGCGCGGGACAGGGACGGTTCGAGCAGTACTTC CASAGQGRFEQYF TRBD1 TRBJ2-7 TRBV25-1 many
TGCGCCAGCAGCTTTATAGAAGGGAACACCGGGGAGCTGTTTTTT CASSFIEGNTGELFF NA TRBJ2-2 TRBV5-1 NA
TGTGCCAGCAGCTTAGCTTGGGGGACAGACACCGGGGAGCTGTTTTTT CASSLAWGTDTGELFF TRBD1 TRBJ2-2 TRBV7-2 many
TGTGCCAGCAGTTACTTACACTATCCCACGGCCAAAAAACTGTTTTTT CASSYLHYPTAKKLFF NA TRBJ1-4 TRBV6-5 few
TGTGCCAGCAGCTTATTTTCCCCCCGACGCGGCCCCGGGACCGACGGATCCGGCTACACCTTC CASSLFSPRRGPGTDGSGYTF NA TRBJ1-2 TRBV11-3 many
TGTGCCAGCAGCCCCCGAGGGTCGACGGGGAACGAGCAGTACTTC CASSPRGSTGNEQYF NA TRBJ2-7 TRBV7-2 NA
TGCAGCGCCGCCCCAGACGGGGGGCAAGAGACCCAGTACTTC CSAAPDGGQETQYF TRBD2 TRBJ2-5 TRBV29-1 NA
TGTACCCGCAGTTTTAGGCTAGCGGGGGGTCACTCCTACAATGAGCAGTTCTTC CTRSFRLAGGHSYNEQFF TRBD2 TRBJ2-1 TRBV2 NA
TGCGCCAGCAGCTCCCCGGGACAGAGTCAAGAGACCCAGTACTTC CASSSPGQSQETQYF TRBD1 TRBJ2-5 TRBV5-1 NA
TGTGCCAGCAGTCCTTGGACAGCGACAGATACGCAGTATTTT CASSPWTATDTQYF NA TRBJ2-3 TRBV28 few
TGTGCCAGCAGCCGCAGCGAAAATTATTCACCCCTCCACTTT CASSRSENYSPLHF NA TRBJ1-6 TRBV12-3/TRBV12-4 few
TGTGCCAGCAGCTCGACCCAGATTGAAGCTTTCTTT CASSSTQIEAFF NA TRBJ1-1 TRBV7-9 NA
TGTGCCAGCAACGTGAAATTCTCCTACAATGAGCAGTTCTTC CASNVKFSYNEQFF NA TRBJ2-1 TRBV6-1 NA
TGCAGCGTTGTTTCTCCTGAGCAGTTCTTC CSVVSPEQFF NA TRBJ2-1 TRBV29-1 NA
TGTGCCAGTCATACTCTGTCCGGAAGCTCCTACAATGAGCAGTTCTTC CASHTLSGSSYNEQFF NA TRBJ2-1 TRBV28 few
TGTGCCAGCACTCTAGCGGGCGTAACCGGGGAGCTGTTTTTT CASTLAGVTGELFF TRBD2 TRBJ2-2 TRBV28 NA
TGCGCCAGCAGCTCGCGACCGGGAAGCCCGGACAATGAGCAGTTCTTC CASSSRPGSPDNEQFF NA TRBJ2-1 TRBV5-1 few
TGCGCCAGCAGCCGCAAAGGGGTGGCCTCCATGGGTGGGGCCAACGTCCTGACTTTC CASSRKGVASMGGANVLTF NA TRBJ2-6 TRBV4-3 NA
TGTGCCAGCAGCTCCCGCAGAACCGCAGATACGCAGTATTTT CASSSRRTADTQYF NA TRBJ2-3 TRBV5-6 NA
TGTGCCAGCAGTTTGATAGTATGGACAGGGGCATCTGAAGCTTTCTTT CASSLIVWTGASEAFF TRBD1 TRBJ1-1 TRBV12-3/TRBV12-4 many
TGTGCCAGCAGCCGGGGACAGGACTTCACAGATACGCAGTATTTT CASSRGQDFTDTQYF TRBD1 TRBJ2-3 TRBV6-1 many
TGTGCCAGCAGTTACTCGGGACAGGGGGCCCCATGGGAGACCCAGTACTTC CASSYSGQGAPWETQYF TRBD1 TRBJ2-5 TRBV6-5 few
TGTGCCAGCAGTTTTAATAATGACAATGAGCAGTTCTTC CASSFNNDNEQFF NA TRBJ2-1 TRBV28 few
TGTGCCAGCGGCCCCGGGCCCCTGGGCTACGAGCAGTACTTC CASGPGPLGYEQYF NA TRBJ2-7 TRBV4-2 once
TGCAGTGCCAGACGGGTGAACACTGAAGCTTTCTTT CSARRVNTEAFF NA TRBJ1-1 TRBV20-1 NA
TGCAGCGCGAGACAGGCAACCTACGAGCAGTACTTC CSARQATYEQYF NA TRBJ2-7 TRBV29-1 NA
TGTGCCAGCAGCCGAATCAACAGGGGCCGCTCCTATAATTCACCCCTCCACTTT CASSRINRGRSYNSPLHF TRBD1 TRBJ1-6 TRBV4-2 few
TGTGCCAGCACCTCCGGATCTGAAAAACTGTTTTTT CASTSGSEKLFF NA TRBJ1-4 TRBV11-2 NA
TGTGCCAGTAGTACTCAGAGCGGTACGCAGTATTTT CASSTQSGTQYF NA TRBJ2-3 TRBV19 NA
TGTGCCAGCAGCTTATCTCCGGAGACCCAGTACTTC CASSLSPETQYF NA TRBJ2-5 TRBV13 many